Sequencing of this TCR beta chain was carried out in a study of blood T cell repertoires in COVID-19. About the study: PBMCs, B-cell-depleted T cells, or T cells provided the cDNA or gDNA that made up the material.

Repertoires were generated with immunoSEQ multiplex PCR, while TCRdb's copy carries only in-frame clones and drops some. The data contain approximately 100,000 clones, 60% to 85% of them singletons. Seattle's cohort entered during active infection and was followed longitudinally. The length of the CDR3 is 12 residues. The V and J ends lost 6 bases and 10 bases respectively, with 10 bases between them. Germline-derived CDR1 and CDR2 are MNHEY and SMNVEV (reference sequence). The chain carries TRBV27 and TRBJ1-6; D call uncertain. The origin of this receptor is a man older than 75 with COVID-19, enrolled during active disease. Sequencing was performed on peripheral blood. The CDR3 protein is CASREMRSPLHF. CDR3 in DNA: TGTGCCAGCAGGGAAATGAGGTCACCCCTCCACTTT.